The 28 T cell receptor beta chains listed next were all sequenced from one sample in a study of CD8+CD57+ T cells in acquired aplastic anemia. Flow cytometry had shown expanded CD8+CD57+ cells in the patients chosen for sequencing. Genomic DNA, serving as template, underwent TCR beta VDJ and CDR3 profiling. TCRdb analysed the reads with MiXCR anew, one entry per CDR3 protein. The data contain under 350,000 distinct CDR3 sequences, around three fifths of them singletons. The sequencing sample was made of sorted CD4+, CD8+, or CD8+CD57+ T cells (not recorded which) from PBMCs. The receptors here all came from a human donor with aplastic anemia.

The chain uses TRBV20-1 and TRBJ2-3, with 10 nucleotides matching TRBD2. The CDR3 runs 14 residues. With 6 bases clipped from V and 0 bases from J, the junction kept 3 bases outside the gene matches. CDR1 is DFQATT, CDR2 SNEGSKA, per germline (reference sequence). The CDR3 sequence is CSATSGVSTDTQYF. Here the CDR3 DNA reads TGCAGTGCCACTAGCGGGGTGAGCACAGATACGCAGTATTTT.

The chain recombines TRBV19 with TRBJ1-5; 7 positions agree with TRBD1. This CDR3 contains 15 residues. In germline, CDR1 is LNHDA, CDR2 SQIVND (reference sequence). The trim removed 8 bases at V and 3 bases at J, leaving 10 bases unmatched. The CDR3 is CASDAGTDHNQPQHF. The CDR3 DNA reads TGTGCCAGTGATGCGGGGACAGACCACAATCAGCCCCAGCATTTT.

This clonotype was counted between two and nine times. The chain employs TRBV15 and TRBJ1-1; D might be TRBD1 (5 bases). Per the germline V gene, CDR1 is LNHNV and CDR2 is YYDKDF (reference sequence). The CDR3 spans 13 residues. The V end lost 0 bases, the J end lost 7 bases, and 9 bases lay between the germline ends. CDR3 in amino acids: CATSRDREGEAFF. CDR3 bases: TGTGCCACCAGCAGAGACAGGGAGGGTGAAGCTTTCTTT.

This chain connects TRBV20-1 to TRBJ2-7, with 7 bases that match TRBD1. The CDR3 is 13 residues long. The germline gives CDR1 DFQATT, CDR2 SNEGSKA (reference sequence). CDR3: CAPTGVGSYEQYV. The CDR3 nucleotides read TGTGCCCCAACAGGGGTAGGCTCCTACGAGCAGTACGTC.

Worth noting for this clonotype: A much bigger clone sits one base away, suggesting this may be a read error. The genes are TRBV5-1 and TRBJ2-5, with TRBD2 matching over 16 bases. The V and J ends lost 4 bases and 4 bases, in that order; junction bases with no gene match: 10. The CDR3 has 18 residues. Per the germline V gene, CDR1 is SGHRS and CDR2 is YFSETQ. CDR3 DNA sequence: TGCGCCAGCAGCGTCGGGACTAGCGGGGGGGCTTGGTTAGAGACCCAGTACTTC. It yields the protein CASSVGTSGGAWLETQYF. The full variable domain, its missing parts supplied by reference TRBV5-1 and TRBJ2-5, is KAGVTQTPRYLIKTRGQQVTLSCSPISGHRSVSWYQQTPGQGLQFLFEYFSETQRNKGNFPGRFSGRQFSNSRSEMNVSTLELGDSALYLCASSVGTSGGAWLETQYFGPGTRLLVL.

J is TRBJ2-4 and V is TRBV7-8; the match to TRBD2 covers 7 bases. With 5 bases clipped from V and 1 base from J, the junction kept 11 bases outside the gene matches. CDR3 size: 17 residues. The V gene's germline CDR1 is SGHVS and CDR2 FQNEAQ. The CDR3 sequence: CASSPTGGGPAKNIQYF. DNA for the CDR3: TGTGCCAGCAGCCCTACGGGGGGAGGGCCGGCCAAAAACATTCAGTACTTC.

Only a few counts were recorded for this clonotype. The chain carries TRBV20-1 and TRBJ2-5; D is possibly TRBD2 (6 bases). This CDR3 has 15 amino acids. Germline CDR1 reads DFQATT; CDR2 reads SNEGSKA (reference sequence). Trimming cost V 3 bases and J 3 bases, with 17 bases left between them. Here the CDR3 reads CSASGLPRGKETQYF. CDR3 DNA sequence: TGCAGTGCTAGTGGTCTCCCACGGGGGAAAGAGACCCAGTACTTC.

The CDR3 loop reads CASSIASGADTQYF. The DNA for the CDR3 is TGCGCCAGCAGCATTGCTAGCGGGGCCGATACGCAGTATTTT. V gene TRBV5-1 combines with J gene TRBJ2-3, with TRBD2 identical over 9 bases. This CDR3 contains 14 residues. Germline trimming cut 4 bases from V and 6 bases from J; bases unmatched to any gene: 6. The germline V gene encodes CDR1 SGHRS and CDR2 YFSETQ.

V is TRBV12-3 or TRBV12-4 and J is TRBJ1-1, with D perhaps TRBD1 (5 bases). The V end was cut by 1 base, the J end by 3 bases, with 9 bases between. The CDR3 consists of 14 residues. For the CDR3, the DNA is TGTGCCAGCAGTTTAGAGGGGCGGGACACTGAAGCTTTCTTT. Its protein is CASSLEGRDTEAFF.

This clonotype was seen at least ten times. CDR3 amino acids: CSAQQGPPYEQYF. CDR3 in DNA: TGCAGTGCTCAACAGGGTCCCCCCTACGAGCAGTACTTC. This chain uses TRBV20-1 with TRBJ2-7; a possible D gene is TRBD1 (6 bases). The germline V gene encodes CDR1 DFQATT and CDR2 SNEGSKA (reference sequence). The CDR3 runs to 13 residues. V dropped 5 bases and J dropped 2 bases, with 13 bases sitting between them.

As DNA, the CDR3 is TGCAGCGTTGGAGGGACTAGCGGCTACAATGAGCAGTTCTTC. Amino acid sequence: CSVGGTSGYNEQFF. The chain is built from TRBV29-1 and TRBJ2-1, with 11 bases fitting TRBD2. This CDR3 spans 14 amino acids. The germline V gene encodes CDR1 SQVTM and CDR2 ANQGSEA. V lost 4 bases and J lost 3; bases outside the gene matches: 2.

This clonotype appeared once. The rearrangement joins TRBV7-2 to TRBJ1-1, with 10 bases that match TRBD1. CDR1 and CDR2 (germline): SGHTA, FQGNSA. Trimming at V came to 3 bases and at J to 3 bases, leaving 10 bases not matched to a gene. The CDR3 extends over 17 amino acids. The CDR3 sequence is CASSFRDRGVWDTEAFF. CDR3 nucleotides: TGTGCCAGCAGCTTCAGGGACAGGGGAGTTTGGGACACTGAAGCTTTCTTT.

The chain uses TRBV5-8 and TRBJ2-5; D possibly corresponds to TRBD2 (6 bases). Germline V lookup: CDR1 SGHTS, CDR2 YDEGEE. V was clipped by 2 bases and J by 5 bases, with 19 bases between them. The CDR3 has 16 residues. The CDR3 region is CASSLAPVAGQETQYF. Here the CDR3 DNA reads TGTGCCAGCAGCTTAGCCCCGGTGGCGGGGCAGGAGACCCAGTACTTC.

The chain recombines TRBV7-9 with TRBJ2-7, with D unresolved. V was trimmed by 3 bases and J by 3 bases, leaving 9 bases between them. The germline V gene has CDR1 SEHNR and CDR2 FQNEAQ (reference sequence). The CDR3 spans 13 residues. The CDR3 region is CASSFSLNYEQYF. The CDR3 DNA sequence: TGTGCCAGCAGCTTTTCTCTCAACTACGAGCAGTACTTC. Based on the CDR3 plus reference TRBV7-9 and TRBJ2-7, the full variable domain is DTGVSQNPRHKITKRGQNVTFRCDPISEHNRLYWYRQTLGQGPEFLTYFQNEAQLEKSRLLSDRFSAERPKGSFSTLEIQRTEQGDSAMYLCASSFSLNYEQYFGPGTRLTVT.

This clonotype was seen at least ten times. The chain joins TRBV2 to TRBJ2-1, with TRBD1 identical over 10 bases. The germline V gene encodes CDR1 SNHLY and CDR2 FYNNEI. V lost 5 bases and J lost 3; bases outside the gene matches: 4. This CDR3 is built from 15 residues. CDR3 coding DNA: TGTGCCAGCAGTCCGGGACAGGGGAGCTACAATGAGCAGTTCTTC. Protein sequence: CASSPGQGSYNEQFF.

This clonotype was picked up many times. The J gene is TRBJ2-2, the V gene TRBV20-1; perhaps TRBD1 as D (6 bases). This CDR3 is built from 13 residues. With 2 bases removed from V and 5 bases from J, the gap between germline ends came to 9 bases. Germline lookup yields CDR1 DFQATT and CDR2 SNEGSKA (reference sequence). The CDR3 loop is CSARQGSTGELFF. The CDR3 DNA follows: TGCAGTGCTAGACAGGGGTCGACCGGGGAGCTGTTTTTT.

V usage is TRBV7-9 and J usage is TRBJ2-7, with D tentatively TRBD1 or TRBD2 (5 bases each). This CDR3 has 16 residues. V gave up 4 bases and J gave up 0 bases, with 16 bases separating them. From germline, CDR1 is SEHNR and CDR2 FQNEAQ (reference sequence). CDR3 coding DNA: TGTGCCAGCAGCTCACACCAGGGAGCACGCTCCTACGAGCAGTACTTC. Translated, it gives CASSSHQGARSYEQYF.

The V call is TRBV24-1, the J call TRBJ2-3, with D perhaps assigned TRBD1 or TRBD2 (5 bases each). The CDR3 runs to 16 residues. In germline, CDR1 is KGHDR, CDR2 SFDVKD. Trimming removed 4 bases at V and 5 bases at J, with 18 bases between. The CDR3 bases are TGTGCCACCAGTGAGCGAGGGGTGGGCGAGGGAGATACGCAGTATTTT. This translates into CATSERGVGEGDTQYF.

This clonotype was seen a few times. A clone one base away is much larger, so this may be a read error. The CDR3 sequence is CASRQVVREVFF. The CDR3 DNA reads TGTGCCAGCAGGCAAGTGGTAAGAGAAGTTTTCTTT. This chain connects TRBV6-1 to TRBJ1-1; no clear D gene. Germline CDR1 and CDR2: MNHNS and SASEGT. The CDR3 sequence is 12 residues long.

The rearrangement links TRBV5-8 to TRBJ2-7, with 7 bases matching TRBD1. CDR1 is SGHTS, CDR2 YDEGEE, per germline. The CDR3 extends over 13 amino acids. Trimming at V came to 5 bases and at J to 10 bases, leaving 12 bases not matched to a gene. CDR3 region: CASSYGQAMNQYF. Written as DNA, the CDR3 is TGTGCCAGCAGTTATGGACAGGCCATGAACCAGTACTTC. The full variable domain, completed using reference TRBV5-8 and TRBJ2-7, is EAGVTQSPTHLIKTRGQQATLRCSPISGHTSVYWYQQALGLGLQFLLWYDEGEERNRGNFPPRFSGRQFPNYSSELNVNALELEDSALYLCASSYGQAMNQYFGPGTRLTVT.

V gene TRBV10-3 combines with J gene TRBJ1-5, with D possibly matching TRBD1 (6 bases). V was pared by 0 bases and J by 7 bases, with 10 bases between. The CDR3 runs to 14 residues. Germline V lookup: CDR1 ENHRY, CDR2 SYGVKD. CDR3 in amino acids: CAISESTGRQPQHF. The CDR3 DNA sequence: TGTGCCATCAGTGAGTCTACAGGGAGACAGCCCCAGCATTTT.

There are many counts of this clonotype. A junction boundary mismatches the germline segment, possibly from a read error. The V and J genes are TRBV10-2 and TRBJ2-4; no firm D call. The CDR3 consists of 13 residues. The germline V gene encodes CDR1 WSHSY and CDR2 SAAADI. In nucleotides, the CDR3 is TGCGCCAGCAGTGAGTATTCTAACGGAAAAGCGCACTTC. Translation: CASSEYSNGKAHF.

This clonotype has a count of ten or more. The CDR3, as DNA: TGTGCCAGCGGTGAGACGGGGACCCAGTACTTC. Amino acid sequence: CASGETGTQYF. The rearrangement uses TRBV12-3 or TRBV12-4 and TRBJ2-5; the D is unclear. The CDR3 loop spans 11 amino acids. V was clipped by 8 bases and J by 7 bases, with 11 bases between them.

The table lists this clonotype with many counts. V is TRBV3-1 and J is TRBJ1-2, with a weak D call TRBD1 (6 bases). Germline lookup yields CDR1 LGHDT and CDR2 YNNKEL (reference sequence). V lost 5 bases and J lost 0, with 10 bases in between. CDR3 length: 14 amino acids. As DNA, the CDR3 is TGTGCCAGCAGCTTATGGACAGCTAACTATGGCTACACCTTC. Translated: CASSLWTANYGYTF. The variable domain in full, with the rest retrieved from reference TRBV3-1 and TRBJ1-2, is DTAVSQTPKYLVTQMGNDKSIKCEQNLGHDTMYWYKQDSKKFLKIMFSYNNKELIINETVPNRFSPKSPDKAHLNLHINSLELGDSAVYFCASSLWTANYGYTFGSGTRLTVV.

V usage is TRBV20-1 and J usage is TRBJ2-6, with TRBD1 matching 8 bases. V dropped 5 bases and J dropped 0; count of bases not matched to a gene: 3. Germline V gives CDR1 DFQATT, CDR2 SNEGSKA (reference sequence). The CDR3 loop spans 15 amino acids. This CDR3 is CSAGTGHSGANVLTF. The CDR3 nucleotides read TGCAGTGCTGGGACAGGACACTCTGGGGCCAACGTCCTGACTTTC.

V is TRBV25-1 and J is TRBJ2-7; 14 bases align to TRBD2. This CDR3 is 18 amino acids long. CDR1 is MGHDK and CDR2 is SYGVNS in the germline V gene. V was pared by 5 bases and J by 5 bases, with 14 bases of the junction left unmatched. CDR3 loop: CASSFGRLAGGPGDEQYF. The DNA for the CDR3 is TGTGCCAGCAGTTTTGGAAGACTAGCGGGAGGGCCCGGGGACGAGCAGTACTTC.

The chain recombines TRBV12-3 or TRBV12-4 with TRBJ2-5, with 10 nucleotides matching TRBD2. V lost 3 bases to trimming and J lost 7 bases; unmatched junction nucleotides: 17. This CDR3 spans 18 amino acids. The CDR3 region has the DNA TGTGCCAGCAGTTTTCCGGACAGGGAATTAGCGGGAGGAGGGACCCAGTACTTC. Amino acid sequence: CASSFPDRELAGGGTQYF.

V usage is TRBV7-9 and J usage is TRBJ2-1; 13 nucleotides agree with TRBD2. Germline V CDR1 and CDR2: SEHNR, FQNEAQ (reference sequence). The length of the CDR3 is 17 residues. J gave up 4 bases and V 5 bases, and 8 bases lay outside the gene matches. The CDR3 protein is CASSLKGLAGVYNEQFF. Written as DNA, the CDR3 is TGTGCCAGCAGCCTCAAAGGACTAGCGGGAGTTTACAATGAGCAGTTCTTC.